Below are 21 T cell receptor beta chains sequenced from a single sample in a study of CD8 T cells in Susac syndrome. RNA in amounts of roughly 0.5 to 1 ug was reverse transcribed with random hexamers. TCRdb reprocessed the immunoSEQ multiplex PCR reads via MiXCR and lists one record per CDR3 protein. The sample lists roughly 170,000 distinct CDR3 sequences; roughly 92% were seen once. Material: CD4+ T cells from PBMCs. Receptors originate from a human donor with multiple sclerosis.

The chain carries TRBV15 and TRBJ2-3; 7 nucleotides agree with TRBD1. The CDR3 runs 16 residues. CDR1 LNHNV and CDR2 YYDKDF come from the germline V gene (reference sequence). Trimming cost V 1 base and J 2 bases; bases outside gene matches: 6. The CDR3 DNA is TGTGCCACCAGCAGAGGCTGGACAGGACTCACAGATACGCAGTATTTT. Translated, it gives CATSRGWTGLTDTQYF.

The genes are TRBV5-6 and TRBJ2-5, with TRBD2 matching 10 bases. The CDR3 is made up of 15 amino acids. V was clipped by 4 bases and J by 6 bases; unmatched bases: 9. CDR1 SGHDT and CDR2 YYEEEE come from the germline V gene. Here the CDR3 DNA reads TGTGCCAGCAGCCCTACTAGCGGGGACGTGAAGACCCAGTACTTC. It translates to CASSPTSGDVKTQYF.

V gene TRBV9 combines with J gene TRBJ2-2, with TRBD1 matching 7 bases. The CDR3 contains 15 residues. With 3 bases clipped from V and 0 bases from J, the junction kept 2 bases outside the gene matches. Germline V gives CDR1 SGDLS, CDR2 YYNGEE. DNA of the CDR3: TGTGCCAGCAGCGCAGGGGGTCCGAACACCGGGGAGCTGTTTTTT. Its protein is CASSAGGPNTGELFF. The variable domain in full, with the rest retrieved from reference TRBV9 and TRBJ2-2, is DSGVTQTPKHLITATGQRVTLRCSPRSGDLSVYWYQQSLDQGLQFLIQYYNGEERAKGNILERFSAQQFPDLHSELNLSSLELGDSALYFCASSAGGPNTGELFFGEGSRLTVL.

The genes are TRBV10-3 and TRBJ2-5, with 8 bases aligning to TRBD1. CDR3 length: 13 residues. V lost 4 bases to trimming and J lost 5 bases; unmatched junction nucleotides: 3. Germline lookup yields CDR1 ENHRY and CDR2 SYGVKD. CDR3 region: CAISVGQDETQYF. DNA for the CDR3: TGTGCCATCAGTGTGGGACAGGACGAGACCCAGTACTTC.

The chain is built from TRBV6-2 or TRBV6-3 and TRBJ1-5; D is ambiguous. The CDR3 contains 13 residues. V shed 2 bases and J shed 6 bases, with 8 bases lying between them. Germline-derived CDR1 and CDR2 are MNHEY and SVGEGT. CDR3 in DNA: TGTGCCAGCAGTTACATTGCCGGTCAGCCCCAGCATTTT. Its protein product is CASSYIAGQPQHF.

The chain uses TRBV5-1 and TRBJ2-1, with D hard to call. CDR3 size: 15 residues. The ends were cut back, 4 bases at V and 5 bases at J, with 16 bases in the middle. CDR1 is SGHRS, CDR2 YFSETQ, per germline. CDR3 in DNA: TGCGCCAGCAGCGCCCCTTCGTTGGGTAACAATGAGCAGTTCTTC. This encodes CASSAPSLGNNEQFF.

CDR3 DNA: TGTGCCAGCAGCTTGGGCGACCAGCAGTACTTC. Translated: CASSLGDQQYF. The rearrangement uses TRBV7-9 and TRBJ2-7; D unclear. Germline V gene data show CDR1 as SEHNR and CDR2 as FQNEAQ (reference sequence). V was trimmed by 3 bases and J by 8 bases, leaving 8 bases between them. The CDR3 is 11 amino acids. Variable domain in full (rest from reference TRBV7-9 and TRBJ2-7): DTGVSQNPRHKITKRGQNVTFRCDPISEHNRLYWYRQTLGQGPEFLTYFQNEAQLEKSRLLSDRFSAERPKGSFSTLEIQRTEQGDSAMYLCASSLGDQQYFGPGTRLTVT.

This chain links TRBV27 with TRBJ1-5; no reliable D call. The CDR3 contains 12 residues. Trimming removed 6 bases from V and 9 bases from J, with 12 bases in between. The germline V gene encodes CDR1 MNHEY and CDR2 SMNVEV (reference sequence). The CDR3 spells CASRTGRGPQHF. The CDR3 DNA reads as TGTGCCAGCAGAACGGGCCGAGGGCCCCAGCATTTT.

The V and J genes are TRBV5-4 and TRBJ2-1, with D perhaps TRBD2 (6 bases). The germline CDR1 and CDR2 sequences are SGHNT and YYREEE (reference sequence). CDR3 length equals 14 residues. The ends were cut back, 3 bases at V and 6 bases at J, with 13 bases in the middle. The chain's CDR3 is CASSSPGTLNEQFF. The CDR3 bases are TGTGCCAGCAGCTCCCCCGGGACTCTCAATGAGCAGTTCTTC.

The chain recombines TRBV13 with TRBJ2-1; tentatively, D is TRBD2 (6 bases). Looked up from germline, CDR1 is PRHDT and CDR2 is FYEKMQ (reference sequence). Deletions cut 2 bases from V and 9 bases from J, with 14 bases between. CDR3 size: 14 residues. CDR3 nucleotide sequence: TGTGCCAGCAGCTTACCTCGAGGGACTTCTGAGCAGTTCTTC. This gives the protein CASSLPRGTSEQFF.

This chain uses TRBV20-1 with TRBJ1-6, with 7 bases fitting TRBD1. Germline assignment: CDR1 DFQATT and CDR2 SNEGSKA (reference sequence). Losses at the gene ends were 1 base for V and 10 bases for J; bases not matched to a gene: 7. There are 14 residues in the CDR3. CDR3 sequence (DNA): TGCAGTGCTAGAGGCGCAGGGGGGAGATCACCCCTCCACTTT. Residues: CSARGAGGRSPLHF.

The gene calls are TRBV6-1 and TRBJ1-2; D is perhaps TRBD1 (5 bases). Germline V gene lookup returns CDR1 MNHNS and CDR2 SASEGT. The germline V and J ends were trimmed by 4 bases and 4 bases, with 13 bases remaining between them. The CDR3 is made up of 14 amino acids. CDR3 DNA: TGTGCCAGCAGTGCTGGGCAGGGAGGCTATGGCTACACCTTC. This translates into CASSAGQGGYGYTF.

The gene calls are TRBV2 and TRBJ2-5; TRBD2 is a possible D gene (6 bases). In germline, CDR1 is SNHLY, CDR2 FYNNEI. V gave up 3 bases and J gave up 5 bases, with 13 bases separating them. CDR3 length: 14 residues. This CDR3 reads CASSDEPAGETQYF. As DNA, the CDR3 is TGTGCCAGCAGTGATGAACCAGCGGGCGAGACCCAGTACTTC.

The chain recombines TRBV12-3 or TRBV12-4 with TRBJ1-3; D gene unclear. Trimming removed 4 bases from V and 0 bases from J, with 7 bases in between. The CDR3 contains 14 residues. CDR3 loop: CASSSVISGNTIYF. CDR3 in DNA: TGTGCCAGCAGTTCGGTAATCTCTGGAAACACCATATATTTT.

The chain joins TRBV12-3 or TRBV12-4 to TRBJ1-2; 8 bases are shared with TRBD1. Unmatched junction bases numbered 6, after V lost 2 bases and J lost 4 bases. The CDR3 is made up of 15 amino acids. The chain's CDR3 is CASSLNYRGTYGYTF. The CDR3 DNA reads TGTGCCAGCAGTTTAAATTACAGGGGGACCTATGGCTACACCTTC.

CDR3 in amino acids: CASSQVGRSDSPLHF. The CDR3 nucleotides read TGCGCCAGCAGCCAAGTTGGGCGGAGCGATTCACCCCTCCACTTT. The chain uses TRBV4-1 and TRBJ1-6; D not resolved. V was pared by 1 base and J by 8 bases, with 12 bases between. Germline CDR1 is MGHRA and CDR2 is YSYEKL. This CDR3 has 15 residues.

This rearrangement joins TRBV19 to TRBJ1-1; D is perhaps TRBD1 (5 bases). Trimming left V 7 bases short and J 4 bases short, with 13 bases between. Germline values: CDR1 LNHDA, CDR2 SQIVND (reference sequence). The CDR3 length is 13 residues. CDR3 loop: CASTVRGTTEAFF. The CDR3 nucleotides are TGTGCCAGTACGGTAAGAGGGACCACTGAAGCTTTCTTT.

The chain combines TRBV29-1 with TRBJ1-2, with no clear D. Trimming left V 7 bases short and J 7 bases short, with 16 bases between. Germline V gene lookup returns CDR1 SQVTM and CDR2 ANQGSEA. The CDR3 loop spans 12 amino acids. This CDR3 is CSAEPRTGGYTF. The CDR3 DNA reads as TGCAGCGCCGAACCCAGGACGGGTGGCTACACCTTC.

The chain couples TRBV29-1 to TRBJ2-3, with 16 bases matching TRBD2. CDR1 and CDR2 from the germline V gene are SQVTM and ANQGSEA. V was pared by 7 bases and J by 5 bases, with 9 bases of the junction left unmatched. This CDR3 has 16 residues. In DNA form, the CDR3 reads TGCAGCGCGGGACTAGCGGGGGGGCGTTTAGGAGATACGCAGTATTTT. Its protein product is CSAGLAGGRLGDTQYF.

V usage is TRBV18 and J usage is TRBJ1-5; D not resolved. Germline V gene data show CDR1 as KGHSH and CDR2 as LQKENI. The CDR3 is 13 residues long. The V end was cut by 3 bases, the J end by 4 bases, with 7 bases between. The CDR3 DNA is TGTGCCAGCTCACCCGCAAGAAATCAGCCCCAGCATTTT. Translation: CASSPARNQPQHF.

This clonotype was counted a few times. CDR3 in DNA: TGTGCCAGCAGCTTAGGAGGGACTAGCGGGAGTAATGAGCAGTTCTTC. It codes for CASSLGGTSGSNEQFF. This sequence joins TRBV7-2 and TRBJ2-1, with 14 bases that match TRBD2. Germline lookup yields CDR1 SGHTA and CDR2 FQGNSA. The CDR3 has 16 amino acids. V shed 1 base, J shed 7 bases, and the junction held 3 bases outside the gene matches.